What follows describes a single T cell receptor beta chain. Its target is unknown. Germline CDR1 LNHDA, CDR2 SQIVND (reference sequence). The CDR3 covers 16 residues. The V gene lost 3 bases and the J gene lost 1 base, with 15 bases spanning the gap. Regions amplified from RNA transcripts were the TCR beta CDR3 regions. First-round RT-PCR targeting the TCR CDR3 was performed with the HTBI primer set. In TCRdb, the multiplex PCR reads were re-called with MiXCR into one record per CDR3 protein. This sample yields about 590,000 distinct CDR3 sequences, of which approximately 15% are seen a single time; approximately 7.4% belongs to the top ten. The data originate from a study of T cells in Graves' hyperthyroidism and ophthalmopathy. Study background: Blood from the periphery was taken at initial diagnosis, before any treatment.

Patients were aged 18 to 65, had disease duration under 2 months, and had newly diagnosed hyperthyroidism. The study's findings and limits: Blood also contained most expanded thyroid clonotypes above 0.001. A model using 13 V-J features told ophthalmopathy apart from stable hyperthyroidism.

The V call is TRBV19, the J call TRBJ1-1, with TRBD1 as a possible D gene (5 bases). This TCR was sampled from a woman younger than 45 with Graves' hyperthyroidism. The sequencing input was blood. The CDR3 region has the DNA TGTGCCAGTAGTATGCTCGGGGACGGCCGGAACACTGAAGCTTTCTTT. Protein product: CASSMLGDGRNTEAFF.